This record covers a single TCR beta chain. Its antigen is undetermined. This entry comes from a study of CD4+ T cells in melanoma. General study findings and limits: CD8+ T cell, macrophage and B cell function reportedly correlated with neoantigen-specific CD4+ T cells. Diverse differentiation states were reported for melanoma neoantigen-specific CD4+ T cells.

This CDR3 contains 17 residues. V lost 1 base to trimming and J lost 1 base, with 15 bases between them. Germline assignment: CDR1 LGHNA and CDR2 YNFKEQ. The method was immunoSEQ multiplex PCR; TCRdb's version includes in-frame clones alone and lacks a portion of them. The table has 17,000 or so clones, over 70% seen once. The sequence was collected from a human donor with melanoma. The rearrangement links TRBV4-2 to TRBJ2-3; tentatively, D is TRBD2 (6 bases). Sequenced material: cells from a culture (not recorded whether cultured in vitro). The CDR3 DNA reads as TGTGCCAGCAGCCAAGTCGACCTAGCGAGTGGCACAGATACGCAGTATTTT. Translating it yields CASSQVDLASGTDTQYF.